A selection of T cell receptor beta chains follows, all from one sample in a study of blood T cell repertoires in COVID-19. Profiled with immunoSEQ multiplex PCR; TCRdb holds only in-frame clones, not every one. Of under 350,000 clones in the sample, about nine tenths are singletons; the top ten hold around 2%. The sample taken for sequencing was peripheral blood. The receptors shown here come from a man over 45 with acute or convalescent COVID-19. Each CDR3 is given with its conserved first and last residue. Each record gives: CDR3 protein, CDR3 DNA, D gene, J gene, V gene. A D gene is named only where the DNA matches it firmly.

CDR3 protein: CASGRRNQPQHF
CDR3 DNA: TGTGCCAGCGGGCGGAGGAATCAGCCCCAGCATTTT
D gene: .
J gene: TRBJ1-5
V gene: TRBV27

CDR3 protein: CASSIGRTSGDSDTQYF
CDR3 DNA: TGTGCCAGCAGCATCGGACGGACTAGCGGAGATTCAGATACGCAGTATTTT
D gene: TRBD2
J gene: TRBJ2-3
V gene: TRBV11-3

CDR3 protein: CASSMGRGYGYTF
CDR3 DNA: TGTGCCAGTAGTATGGGCAGGGGCTATGGCTACACCTTC
D gene: .
J gene: TRBJ1-2
V gene: TRBV19

CDR3 protein: CASSLTVNTEAFF
CDR3 DNA: TGTGCCAGCAGCCTGACAGTGAACACTGAAGCTTTCTTT
D gene: .
J gene: TRBJ1-1
V gene: TRBV6-5

CDR3 protein: CASSSSITGELFF
CDR3 DNA: TGTGCCAGCAGCTCCTCTATCACCGGGGAGCTGTTTTTT
D gene: .
J gene: TRBJ2-2
V gene: TRBV7-2

CDR3 protein: CASSIDRRLVYSNEQFF
CDR3 DNA: TGTGCCAGTAGTATAGATCGGCGACTAGTGTATTCCAATGAGCAGTTCTTC
D gene: .
J gene: TRBJ2-1
V gene: TRBV19

CDR3 protein: CASSLSGGFNEKLFF
CDR3 DNA: TGTGCCAGCAGTTTATCGGGGGGGTTTAATGAAAAACTGTTTTTT
D gene: .
J gene: TRBJ1-4
V gene: TRBV27

CDR3 protein: CASSDVGSGGTDTQYF
CDR3 DNA: TGTGCCAGCAGTGACGTGGGGTCAGGGGGAACAGATACGCAGTATTTT
D gene: TRBD1
J gene: TRBJ2-3
V gene: TRBV2

CDR3 protein: CASSLDQGANTIYF
CDR3 DNA: TGTGCCAGCAGCTTAGATCAGGGGGCGAACACCATATATTTT
D gene: TRBD1
J gene: TRBJ1-3
V gene: TRBV7-9

CDR3 protein: CASGPRNTEAFF
CDR3 DNA: TGTGCCAGCGGGCCCCGAAACACTGAAGCTTTCTTT
D gene: .
J gene: TRBJ1-1
V gene: TRBV5-5